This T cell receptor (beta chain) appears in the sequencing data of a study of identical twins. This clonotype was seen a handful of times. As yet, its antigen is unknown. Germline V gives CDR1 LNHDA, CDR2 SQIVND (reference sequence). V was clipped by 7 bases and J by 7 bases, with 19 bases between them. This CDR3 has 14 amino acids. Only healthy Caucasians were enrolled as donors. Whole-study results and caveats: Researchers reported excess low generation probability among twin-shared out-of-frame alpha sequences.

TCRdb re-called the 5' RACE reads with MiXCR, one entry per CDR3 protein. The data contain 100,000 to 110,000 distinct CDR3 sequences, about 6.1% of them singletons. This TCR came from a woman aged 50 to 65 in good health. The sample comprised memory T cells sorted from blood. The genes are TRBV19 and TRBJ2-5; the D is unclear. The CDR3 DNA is TGTGCCAGTATCGACCCCGCACTTGGTGGGACCCAGTACTTC. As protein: CASIDPALGGTQYF.